Below are 16 T cell receptor beta chains sequenced from a single sample in a study of technical replicates of blood from several donors. Data came from immunoSEQ multiplex PCR; TCRdb stores just in-frame clones and leaves some out. The sample has 50,000 to 70,000 clones, more than 75% seen once. Sequencing was performed on PBMCs. Receptor source: a human donor in good health. Some clones in this sample may be carry-over from other donors' samples.

A note on this clone: Compared with germline, one end of the junction differs, possibly owing to a read error. V usage is TRBV7-2 and J usage is TRBJ2-1; 15 positions agree with TRBD2. The V gene's germline CDR1 is SGHTA and CDR2 FQGNSA. This CDR3 is 16 amino acids long. Here the CDR3 DNA reads TGTGCCAGCAGCTTACGGACTAGCGGGAGGGCCGCAGATAGGATCTTC. Translating gives CASSLRTSGRAADRIF.

V usage is TRBV10-3 and J usage is TRBJ2-3; a weak D match, TRBD1 (7 bases). V lost 11 bases to trimming and J lost 0 bases, with 18 bases between them. The germline V gene encodes CDR1 ENHRY and CDR2 SYGVKD. The CDR3 runs 15 residues. CDR3 region: CAAGREGQSTDTQYF. The CDR3, as DNA: TGTGCCGCGGGGAGAGAGGGACAGAGCACAGATACGCAGTATTTT.

The chain is built from TRBV28 and TRBJ1-5, with 9 bases that match TRBD1. In germline, CDR1 is MDHEN, CDR2 SYDVKM. J gave up 5 bases and V 7 bases, and 9 bases lay outside the gene matches. The CDR3 has 15 amino acids. The CDR3 DNA reads as TGTGCCAGCAAACCAGGGACAGGGATTCATCAGCCCCAGCATTTT. Translation gives CASKPGTGIHQPQHF.

The V gene is TRBV15, the J gene TRBJ2-3; 7 bases are shared with TRBD2. Germline loops: CDR1 LNHNV, CDR2 YYDKDF (reference sequence). This CDR3 is built from 17 residues. V lost 0 bases and J lost 3; bases outside the gene matches: 9. CDR3 in amino acids: CATSREGAGVETDTQYF. The CDR3 nucleotides are TGTGCCACCAGCAGAGAGGGTGCGGGAGTAGAGACAGATACGCAGTATTTT.

In its sample, this clone was seen once. The rearrangement uses TRBV11-2 and TRBJ2-7; 8 nucleotides agree with TRBD1. Germline V gives CDR1 SGHAT, CDR2 FQNNGV. CDR3 length equals 12 residues. The trim removed 8 bases at V and 4 bases at J, leaving 4 bases unmatched. DNA for the CDR3: TGTGCCAGCGAGGACAGGGAATACGAGCAGTACTTC. Its protein is CASEDREYEQYF.

This clone was counted only a few times. J is TRBJ1-3 and V is TRBV28; TRBD1 is a possible D gene (5 bases). Germline CDR1 and CDR2: MDHEN and SYDVKM. Trimming took off 5 bases at V and 2 bases at J, with 10 bases between the two ends. This CDR3 comprises 14 residues. Here the CDR3 DNA reads TGTGCCAGCAGTAAATCAGGGACTGGAAACACCATATATTTT. It encodes CASSKSGTGNTIYF.

The rearrangement uses TRBV7-9 and TRBJ2-2; 7 positions agree with TRBD1. Looked up from germline, CDR1 is SEHNR and CDR2 is FQNEAQ (reference sequence). V lost 4 bases to trimming and J lost 2 bases; unmatched junction nucleotides: 4. The CDR3 has 15 amino acids. CDR3 amino acids: CASSSDRANTGELFF. The CDR3 region has the DNA TGTGCCAGCAGCTCCGACAGGGCAAACACCGGGGAGCTGTTTTTT.

This chain links TRBV27 with TRBJ1-6; weak D call: TRBD1 (6 bases). V lost 2 bases and J lost 0, with 11 bases in between. The germline V gene has CDR1 MNHEY and CDR2 SMNVEV (reference sequence). There are 17 residues in the CDR3. The CDR3 sequence is CASSLTGSYSYNSPLHF. CDR3 nucleotides: TGTGCCAGCAGTTTAACAGGGAGCTACTCCTATAATTCACCCCTCCACTTT.

The chain combines TRBV4-2 with TRBJ1-1, with 10 nucleotides matching TRBD1. This CDR3 comprises 17 residues. V shed 3 bases, J shed 1 base, and the junction held 8 bases outside the gene matches. CDR1 and CDR2 from the germline V gene are LGHNA and YNFKEQ. CDR3 coding DNA: TGTGCCAGCAGCCAGGAAAGACAGGGGGCGCAGAACACTGAAGCTTTCTTT. Translating gives CASSQERQGAQNTEAFF.

The V call is TRBV7-8, the J call TRBJ2-3; tentatively, D is TRBD1 (5 bases). The length of the CDR3 is 14 residues. CDR1 and CDR2 from the germline V gene are SGHVS and FQNEAQ. V was clipped by 1 base and J by 3 bases, with 8 bases between them. CDR3 nucleotides: TGTGCCAGCAGCTTAGGGCAGGGTACAGATACGCAGTATTTT. Protein: CASSLGQGTDTQYF.

The CDR3 bases are TGTGCCAGCAGTGAAAGAAACAGGGGTGGTGAAAAACTGTTTTTT. Protein product: CASSERNRGGEKLFF. The chain joins TRBV2 to TRBJ1-4; 7 bases are shared with TRBD1. The V gene end was trimmed by 2 bases and the J gene end by 7 bases; junction bases not matched to a gene: 7. Germline CDR1 SNHLY, CDR2 FYNNEI. The CDR3 totals 15 residues.

This rearrangement joins TRBV2 to TRBJ2-1, with D unclear. The V end lost 5 bases, the J end lost 0 bases, and 8 bases lay between the germline ends. Germline lookup yields CDR1 SNHLY and CDR2 FYNNEI. CDR3 length equals 14 residues. CDR3 bases: TGTGCCAGCAGTATTAAGAGCTCCTACAATGAGCAGTTCTTC. This encodes CASSIKSSYNEQFF.

The rearrangement joins TRBV5-1 to TRBJ2-5; 11 nucleotides line up with TRBD2. V trimming: 4 bases; J trimming: 3 bases; junction bases outside the gene matches: 8. Germline CDR1 is SGHRS and CDR2 is YFSETQ. The CDR3 length is 16 residues. For the CDR3, the DNA is TGCGCCAGCAGCCCCCATCTAGCGGGAGGCGAAGAGACCCAGTACTTC. Protein product: CASSPHLAGGEETQYF.

The chain is built from TRBV2 and TRBJ1-2, with TRBD1 identical over 7 bases. Trimming removed 8 bases from V and 4 bases from J; junction bases left unmatched: 7. CDR1 and CDR2 (germline): SNHLY, FYNNEI. The CDR3 has 13 residues. CDR3 loop: CASLHRGGYGYTF. CDR3 coding DNA: TGTGCCAGCTTGCACAGGGGCGGCTATGGCTACACCTTC. Using reference TRBV2 and TRBJ1-2 for the parts outside the CDR3, the full variable domain is EPEVTQTPSHQVTQMGQEVILRCVPISNHLYFYWYRQILGQKVEFLVSFYNNEISEKSEIFDDQFSVERPDGSNFTLKIRSTKLEDSAMYFCASLHRGGYGYTFGSGTRLTVV.

The V call is TRBV20-1, the J call TRBJ1-4; D is undetermined. The CDR3 spans 10 residues. V was pared by 2 bases and J by 8 bases, with 3 bases between. Germline V lookup: CDR1 DFQATT, CDR2 SNEGSKA (reference sequence). CDR3 in DNA: TGCAGTGCTAGATCAGAAAAACTGTTTTTT. Its protein is CSARSEKLFF.

V usage is TRBV7-2 and J usage is TRBJ2-3; unclear D gene. Per the germline V gene, CDR1 is SGHTA and CDR2 is FQGNSA. Trimming shortened V by 5 bases and J by 4 bases, and 16 bases separated the two germline ends. The CDR3 sequence is 15 residues long. In DNA form, the CDR3 reads TGTGCCAGCAGCCTACAGCAGAGCCGGCCAGATACGCAGTATTTT. It codes for CASSLQQSRPDTQYF.